This T cell receptor beta chain comes out of a study of shared clonotypes between healthy human individuals. The V gene lost 5 bases and the J gene lost 6 bases, with 13 bases spanning the gap. The CDR3 spans 13 residues. Per germline, CDR1 LNHDA and CDR2 SQIVND (reference sequence). Sequencing was performed with immunoSEQ multiplex PCR; in TCRdb, only in-frame clones are kept and a portion is missing. The repertoire holds 2 million to 2.5 million clones, with more than 85% as singletons. V usage is TRBV19 and J usage is TRBJ1-2; unclear D gene. The sequenced sample was naive CD4+ T cells from PBMCs. Subset denoted: CD45RA+ positively selected. The sequence derives from a man between 18 and 35 years old in good health. Some clones in this sample may be carry-over from other donors' samples. As DNA, the CDR3 is TGTGCCAGTAGTGGACCTTCTAGGGATGGCTACACCTTC. Translating gives CASSGPSRDGYTF.